The clone carrying this T cell receptor beta chain has a count of ten or more. Antigen specificity is unknown. Making the TCR beta libraries involved quantitative 5'-RACE with molecular barcodes. TCRdb reprocessed the 5' RACE reads via MiXCR and lists one record per CDR3 protein. The sample has 50,000 to 60,000 distinct CDR3 sequences, about 7% seen once. The sample comes from a study of CD8 T cells in ankylosing spondylitis. Study-wide results and limits: Roughly eight highly homologous variants formed a TCR beta motif that appeared characteristic of ankylosing spondylitis blood.

The V gene's germline CDR1 is SGHKS and CDR2 YYEKEE (reference sequence). This CDR3 region has 16 residues. The V end lost 0 bases, the J end lost 0 bases, and 13 bases lay between the germline ends. The sequence was collected from a female donor with ankylosing spondylitis or in good health (not recorded which). This chain connects TRBV5-5 to TRBJ2-7, with D possibly TRBD2 on 7 matching bases. The sequencing input was blood, either unsorted or a sorted T cell fraction (not recorded which). Here the CDR3 DNA reads TGTGCCAGCAGCTTGGCCCCTGGGGGGGCCTCCTACGAGCAGTACGTC. Translating gives CASSLAPGGASYEQYV.